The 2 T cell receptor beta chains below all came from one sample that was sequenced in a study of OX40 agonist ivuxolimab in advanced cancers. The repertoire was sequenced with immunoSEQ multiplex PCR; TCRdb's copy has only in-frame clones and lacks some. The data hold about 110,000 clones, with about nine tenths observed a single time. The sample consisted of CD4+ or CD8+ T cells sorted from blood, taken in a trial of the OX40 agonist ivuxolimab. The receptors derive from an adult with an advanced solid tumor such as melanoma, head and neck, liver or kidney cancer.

CDR3 amino acids: CAWSVRDSSKQYF. The CDR3 bases are TGTGCCTGGAGTGTCCGGGACAGCTCGAAGCAGTACTTC. The gene calls are TRBV30 and TRBJ2-7, with TRBD1 identical over 7 bases. This CDR3 spans 13 amino acids. The germline CDR1 and CDR2 sequences are GTSNPN and SVGIG (reference sequence). After removal of 0 bases from V and 8 bases from J, the junction contained 7 bases not matched to a gene. The variable domain in full, with the rest retrieved from reference TRBV30 and TRBJ2-7, is SQTIHQWPATLVQPVGSPLSLECTVEGTSNPNLYWYRQAAGRGLQLLFYSVGIGQISSEVPQNLSASRPQDRQFILSSKKLLLSDSGFYLCAWSVRDSSKQYFGPGTRLTVT.

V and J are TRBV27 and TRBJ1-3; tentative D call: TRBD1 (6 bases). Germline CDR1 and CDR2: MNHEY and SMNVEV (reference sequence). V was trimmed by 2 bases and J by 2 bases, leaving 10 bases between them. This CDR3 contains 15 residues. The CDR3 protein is CASSLAGGPGNTIYF. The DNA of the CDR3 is TGTGCCAGCAGTTTAGCGGGGGGCCCTGGAAACACCATATATTTT.